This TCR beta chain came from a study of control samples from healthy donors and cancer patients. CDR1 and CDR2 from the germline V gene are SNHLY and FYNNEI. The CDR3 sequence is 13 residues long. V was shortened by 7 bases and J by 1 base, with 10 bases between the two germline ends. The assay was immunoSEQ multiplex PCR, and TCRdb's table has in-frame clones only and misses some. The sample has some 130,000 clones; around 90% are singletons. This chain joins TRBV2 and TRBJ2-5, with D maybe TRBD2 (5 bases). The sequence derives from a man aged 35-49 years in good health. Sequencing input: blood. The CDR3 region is CASKREAQETQYF. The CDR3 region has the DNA TGTGCCAGCAAACGGGAAGCCCAAGAGACCCAGTACTTC.